The clone carrying this T cell receptor (beta chain) was observed a few times. This record belongs to a study of identical twins. TCRdb redid the calling of the 5' RACE reads with MiXCR, one entry per CDR3 protein. The table includes around 530,000 distinct CDR3 sequences, 15% detected once. This same sample was also part of a study on yellow fever vaccine responses in identical twins.

Sequenced sample: CD4+ T cells sorted from blood. This receptor was identified in a woman younger than 30 in good health.

As DNA, the CDR3 is TGTGCCAGCAGCGGAGACCTAACTGGGTCGACCCAGTACTTC. Translated: CASSGDLTGSTQYF. The chain uses TRBV9 and TRBJ2-5; no clear D. Germline-derived CDR1 and CDR2 are SGDLS and YYNGEE. V lost 3 bases, J lost 7 bases, and 16 bases lay in between. The CDR3 extends over 14 amino acids. Full variable domain (outside the CDR3, taken from reference TRBV9 and TRBJ2-5): DSGVTQTPKHLITATGQRVTLRCSPRSGDLSVYWYQQSLDQGLQFLIQYYNGEERAKGNILERFSAQQFPDLHSELNLSSLELGDSALYFCASSGDLTGSTQYFGPGTRLLVL.